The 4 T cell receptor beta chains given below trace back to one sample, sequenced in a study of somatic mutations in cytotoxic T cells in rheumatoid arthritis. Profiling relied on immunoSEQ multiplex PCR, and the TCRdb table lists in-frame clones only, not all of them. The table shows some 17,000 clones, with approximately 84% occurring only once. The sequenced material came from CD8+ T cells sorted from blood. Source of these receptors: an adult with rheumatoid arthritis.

CDR3 DNA: TGTGCCTGGGCCGGACTTAACACTGAAGCTTTCTTT. It encodes CAWAGLNTEAFF. The chain joins TRBV30 to TRBJ1-1; D gene unclear. The CDR3 loop spans 12 amino acids. Germline V gene lookup returns CDR1 GTSNPN and CDR2 SVGIG (reference sequence). V lost 5 bases to trimming and J lost 2 bases, with 9 bases between them.

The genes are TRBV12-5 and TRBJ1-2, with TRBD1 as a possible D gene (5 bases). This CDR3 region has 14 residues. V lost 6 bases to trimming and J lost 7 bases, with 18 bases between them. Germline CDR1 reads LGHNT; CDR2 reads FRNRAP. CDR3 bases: TGTGCTAGTGGCACCCAAAACAGGCTTAGTGGCTACACCTTC. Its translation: CASGTQNRLSGYTF.

The CDR3 region is CASSVVDYNTGELFF. The CDR3, as DNA: TGTGCCAGCAGCGTCGTGGATTATAACACCGGGGAGCTGTTTTTT. This chain links TRBV5-8 with TRBJ2-2, with no clear D. CDR1 SGHTS and CDR2 YDEGEE come from the germline V gene. The germline V and J ends were trimmed by 4 bases and 2 bases, with 12 bases remaining between them. This CDR3 has 15 amino acids.

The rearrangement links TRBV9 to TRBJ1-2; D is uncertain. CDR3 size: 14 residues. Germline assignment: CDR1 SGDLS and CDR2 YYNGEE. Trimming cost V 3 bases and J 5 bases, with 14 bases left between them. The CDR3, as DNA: TGTGCCAGCAGCGCCCGGGCGACCTTATATGGCTACACCTTC. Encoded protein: CASSARATLYGYTF.